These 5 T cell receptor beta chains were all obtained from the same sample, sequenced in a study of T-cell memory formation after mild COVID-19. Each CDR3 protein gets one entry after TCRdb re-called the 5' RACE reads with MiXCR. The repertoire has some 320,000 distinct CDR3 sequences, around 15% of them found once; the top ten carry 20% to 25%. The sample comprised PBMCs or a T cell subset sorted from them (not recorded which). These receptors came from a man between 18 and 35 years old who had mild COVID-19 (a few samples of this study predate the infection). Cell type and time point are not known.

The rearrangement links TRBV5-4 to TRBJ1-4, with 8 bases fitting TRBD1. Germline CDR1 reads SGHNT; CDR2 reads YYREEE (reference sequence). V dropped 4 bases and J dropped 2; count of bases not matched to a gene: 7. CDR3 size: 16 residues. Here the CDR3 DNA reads TGTGCCAGCAGCCGAGACGCAGGGGGCACTAATGAAAAACTGTTTTTT. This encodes CASSRDAGGTNEKLFF.

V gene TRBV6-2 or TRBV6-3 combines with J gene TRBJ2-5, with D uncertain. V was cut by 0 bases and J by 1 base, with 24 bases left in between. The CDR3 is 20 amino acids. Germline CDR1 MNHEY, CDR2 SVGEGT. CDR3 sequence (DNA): TGTGCCAGCAGTTACTCGTATACGCCATTTCACACGGACGGCCAAGAGACCCAGTACTTC. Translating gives CASSYSYTPFHTDGQETQYF.

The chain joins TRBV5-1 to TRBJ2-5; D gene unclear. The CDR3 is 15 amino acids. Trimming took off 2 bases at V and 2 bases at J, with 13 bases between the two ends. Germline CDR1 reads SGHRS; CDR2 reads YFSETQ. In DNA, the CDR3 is TGCGCCAGCAGCTTACCGCCGGGCCCGCAAGAGACCCAGTACTTC. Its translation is CASSLPPGPQETQYF.

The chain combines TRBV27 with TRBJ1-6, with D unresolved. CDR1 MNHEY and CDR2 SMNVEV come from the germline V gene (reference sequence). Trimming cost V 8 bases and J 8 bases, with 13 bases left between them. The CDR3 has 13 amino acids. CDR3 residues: CASHVGKDSPLHF. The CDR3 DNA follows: TGTGCCAGCCATGTGGGGAAGGATTCACCCCTCCACTTT.

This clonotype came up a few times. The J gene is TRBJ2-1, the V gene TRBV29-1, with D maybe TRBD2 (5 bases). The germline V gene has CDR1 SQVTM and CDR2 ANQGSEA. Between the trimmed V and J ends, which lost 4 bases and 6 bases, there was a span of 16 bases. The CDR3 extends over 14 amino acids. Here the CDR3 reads CSVVGPGSGNEQFF. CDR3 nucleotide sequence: TGCAGCGTTGTGGGTCCGGGATCGGGCAATGAGCAGTTCTTC.